This entry lists 3 T cell receptor beta chains sequenced from one sample in a study of shared clonotypes between healthy human individuals. Only in-frame clones appear in the TCRdb table, and some are missing; sequencing was by immunoSEQ multiplex PCR. The data hold fewer than 1 million clones, with 90% to 98% observed a single time. Naive CD8 cells comprised CD45RO-negative, CCR7-positively selected cells, excluding terminally differentiated effector memory CD45RA+ cells. What was sequenced was naive CD8+ T cells sorted from blood. The receptors were gathered from a young man in good health.

This chain links TRBV27 with TRBJ2-7; D uncertain. Trimming took 6 bases from V and 6 from J, leaving 21 bases between them. Germline CDR1 and CDR2: MNHEY and SMNVEV (reference sequence). The CDR3 contains 15 residues. The CDR3 DNA reads TGTGCCAGCAGAAAGCCGTCGGCAGGCGATAGCGAGCAGTACTTC. This gives the protein CASRKPSAGDSEQYF.

V usage is TRBV9 and J usage is TRBJ2-1; 8 nucleotides agree with TRBD2. CDR1 and CDR2 (germline): SGDLS, YYNGEE. CDR3 size: 17 residues. With 0 bases clipped from V and 0 bases from J, the junction kept 5 bases outside the gene matches. The CDR3 sequence is CASSVESGRVSYNEQFF. CDR3 DNA sequence: TGTGCCAGCAGCGTAGAGTCCGGGAGGGTCTCCTACAATGAGCAGTTCTTC.

This sequence joins TRBV15 and TRBJ2-7, with a possible D match to TRBD1 (5 bases). The CDR3 runs 16 residues. The ends were cut back, 1 base at V and 0 bases at J, with 13 bases in the middle. From germline, CDR1 is LNHNV and CDR2 YYDKDF (reference sequence). The CDR3 DNA is TGTGCCACCAGCAGAGGCCAGGGCCTCTCCTCCTACGAGCAGTACTTC. Protein product: CATSRGQGLSSYEQYF.